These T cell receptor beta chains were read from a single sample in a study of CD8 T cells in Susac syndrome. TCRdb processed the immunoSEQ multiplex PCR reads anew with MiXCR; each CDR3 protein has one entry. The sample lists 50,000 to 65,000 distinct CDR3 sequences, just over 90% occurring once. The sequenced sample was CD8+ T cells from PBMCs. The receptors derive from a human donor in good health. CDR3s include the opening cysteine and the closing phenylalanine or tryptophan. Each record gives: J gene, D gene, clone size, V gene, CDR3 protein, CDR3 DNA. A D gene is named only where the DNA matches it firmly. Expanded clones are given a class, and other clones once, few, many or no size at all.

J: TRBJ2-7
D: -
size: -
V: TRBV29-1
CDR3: CSVVASPAYEQYF
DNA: TGCAGCGTTGTGGCCTCCCCTGCCTACGAGCAGTACTTC

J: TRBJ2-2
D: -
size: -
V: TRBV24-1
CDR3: CATSDWGRTGELFF
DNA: TGTGCCACCAGTGATTGGGGGCGCACCGGGGAGCTGTTTTTT

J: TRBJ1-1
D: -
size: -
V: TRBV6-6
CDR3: CASSYTNTEAFF
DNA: TGTGCCAGCAGTTACACGAACACTGAAGCTTTCTTT

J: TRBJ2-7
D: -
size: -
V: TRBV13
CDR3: CASSIRGLDYEQYF
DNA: TGTGCCAGCAGCATAAGGGGCCTCGACTACGAGCAGTACTTC

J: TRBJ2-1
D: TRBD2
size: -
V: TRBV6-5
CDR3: CASSYSWTSGGAHNEQFF
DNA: TGTGCCAGCAGTTACTCTTGGACTAGCGGGGGGGCCCACAATGAGCAGTTCTTC

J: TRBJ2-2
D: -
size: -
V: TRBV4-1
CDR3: CASSQEGGTGELFF
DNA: TGCGCCAGCAGCCAAGAAGGAGGCACCGGGGAGCTGTTTTTT

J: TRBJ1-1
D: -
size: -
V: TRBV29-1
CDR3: CSVDLEANTEAFF
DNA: TGCAGCGTTGATCTAGAGGCAAACACTGAAGCTTTCTTT

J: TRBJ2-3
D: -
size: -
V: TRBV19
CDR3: CASSMYGTDTQYF
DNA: TGTGCCAGTAGTATGTACGGGACAGATACGCAGTATTTT

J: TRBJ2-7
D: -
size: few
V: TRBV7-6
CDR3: CASSLGGLKNEQYF
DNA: TGTGCCAGCAGCTTAGGGGGTCTCAAGAACGAGCAGTACTTC

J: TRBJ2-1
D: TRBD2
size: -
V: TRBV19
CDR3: CASSIGDGGAYNEQFF
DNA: TGTGCCAGTAGTATAGGGGACGGGGGGGCTTACAATGAGCAGTTCTTC